The 3 T cell receptor beta chains listed next were all sequenced from one sample in a study of regulatory T cells in long-lasting Graves disease. HTBI primers from iRepertoire and Arm-PCR of CDR3 regions yielded the TCR beta libraries. TCRdb fed the multiplex PCR reads into MiXCR, producing one record per CDR3 protein. The table lists 450,000 to 600,000 distinct CDR3 sequences, 13% of them singletons. Time point given: newly diagnosed GD, antithyroid drugs for less than 3 months. The authors made the TCR library using RNA they extracted from PBMCs. These same data were also listed under a study on T cells in Graves' hyperthyroidism and ophthalmopathy.

Sample: peripheral blood mononuclear cells (PBMCs), taken at new diagnosis, from a patient treated with antithyroid drugs. The receptors stem from a young man with Graves disease.

This clonotype has ten or more counts. The chain carries TRBV5-1 and TRBJ2-7, with D maybe TRBD2 (5 bases). The V gene's germline CDR1 is SGHRS and CDR2 YFSETQ. V was clipped by 0 bases and J by 5 bases, with 12 bases between them. This CDR3 is 14 amino acids long. The CDR3 coding sequence is TGCGCCAGCAGCTTGGCCGGAGGAATGAACGAGCAGTACTTC. The encoded protein is CASSLAGGMNEQYF.

This clonotype was seen a handful of times. This chain connects TRBV29-1 to TRBJ1-1; perhaps TRBD1 as D (5 bases). Germline V gene sequence: CDR1 SQVTM, CDR2 ANQGSEA. Trimming took 3 bases from V and 4 from J, leaving 6 bases between them. This CDR3 has 11 residues. CDR3: CSVDGATEAFF. For the CDR3, the DNA is TGCAGCGTTGATGGGGCCACTGAAGCTTTCTTT.

This clonotype was recorded many times. The chain has TRBV5-6 and TRBJ1-5; D possibly corresponds to TRBD1 (6 bases). CDR1 and CDR2 from the germline V gene are SGHDT and YYEEEE. This CDR3 region has 18 residues. V lost 1 base to trimming and J lost 0 bases, with 17 bases between them. CDR3 DNA sequence: TGTGCCAGCAGCTTGCGTTACGGGACACATTATAGCAATCAGCCCCAGCATTTT. Translating it yields CASSLRYGTHYSNQPQHF.